The 12 T cell receptor beta chains in this list originate from one sample, sequenced in a study of blood T cells in healthy people across ages. Next came a second PCR, run for about 7 to 12 cycles, which used a sample-barcoded 5' primer along with a J-beta primer mix. TCRdb ran MiXCR on the 5' RACE reads and lists one entry per CDR3 protein. The table lists about 1.6 million distinct CDR3 sequences, roughly 32% of them singletons. The sequenced sample was blood. The receptor source for this set is a woman in her 30s in good health.

The CDR3 DNA reads TGTGCCAGCAGCCCCTATTCAAACGGCAATGAGCAGTTCTTC. Amino acid sequence: CASSPYSNGNEQFF. The V call is TRBV7-9, the J call TRBJ2-1; D remains unclear. CDR3 length: 14 residues. Germline CDR1 SEHNR, CDR2 FQNEAQ (reference sequence). Trimming pared 5 bases from V and 6 bases from J, leaving 14 bases between.

The chain uses TRBV11-2 and TRBJ2-1, with D maybe TRBD2 (5 bases). This CDR3 region has 14 residues. V lost 2 bases, J lost 9 bases, and 14 bases lay in between. Germline assignment: CDR1 SGHAT and CDR2 FQNNGV. CDR3 in amino acids: CASSLTLASSEQFF. CDR3 DNA sequence: TGTGCCAGCAGCTTAACCCTAGCAAGTAGTGAGCAGTTCTTC.

The CDR3 DNA sequence: TGCAGTGCTAGATGGGGGGGCAACTACAATGAGCAGTTCTTC. It is translated as CSARWGGNYNEQFF. The chain combines TRBV20-1 with TRBJ2-1; maybe TRBD2 (7 bases). Germline loops: CDR1 DFQATT, CDR2 SNEGSKA (reference sequence). Trimming pared 2 bases from V and 3 bases from J, leaving 11 bases between. CDR3 length equals 14 residues.

V is TRBV5-4 and J is TRBJ1-5; D call uncertain. Per the germline V gene, CDR1 is SGHNT and CDR2 is YYREEE (reference sequence). Deletions cut 0 bases from V and 9 bases from J, with 7 bases between. The CDR3 is 12 residues long. CDR3 in DNA: TGTGCCAGCAGCTTGGAAACGGGGCCCCAGCATTTT. Translating it yields CASSLETGPQHF.

This clonotype has only a few counts. The chain carries TRBV3-1 and TRBJ2-3, with D possibly called TRBD1 or TRBD2 (5 bases each). Trimming took off 3 bases at V and 2 bases at J, with 12 bases between the two ends. The CDR3 has 15 amino acids. Germline V lookup: CDR1 LGHDT, CDR2 YNNKEL (reference sequence). The CDR3 loop is CASSQMGTYTDTQYF. The CDR3 DNA follows: TGTGCCAGCAGCCAGATGGGGACCTACACAGATACGCAGTATTTT.

This clonotype has more than one count but fewer than ten. J is TRBJ2-1 and V is TRBV7-3; TRBD2 aligns across 12 bases. The CDR3 is 16 residues long. Looked up from germline, CDR1 is SGHTA and CDR2 is FQGTGA. The J segment lost 8 bases and the V segment lost 8 bases, leaving 13 bases of the junction unmatched. The CDR3 protein is CASSPSSGGAFDEQFF. CDR3 DNA sequence: TGTGCCAGCTCACCTTCTAGCGGGGGGGCGTTTGATGAGCAGTTCTTC.

This chain uses TRBV2 with TRBJ2-7; D remains ambiguous. The J call is uncertain, as TRBJ2-5 better fits the DNA end. CDR3 length equals 16 residues. Germline V lookup: CDR1 SNHLY, CDR2 FYNNEI. CDR3 sequence: CASSESFVRVGETQYF. CDR3 sequence (DNA): TGTGCCAGCAGTGAATCTTTTGTTCGAGTGGGGGAGACCCAGTACTTC.

The chain recombines TRBV7-6 with TRBJ2-2; weak D call: TRBD2 (6 bases). The CDR3 runs 15 residues. The V gene lost 2 bases and the J gene lost 4 bases, with 11 bases spanning the gap. CDR1 is SGHVS, CDR2 FNYEAQ, per germline. CDR3 coding DNA: TGTGCCAGCAGCTTATCTGGGGGGTCCACCGGGGAGCTGTTTTTT. Translation: CASSLSGGSTGELFF.

There are many counts of this clonotype. The genes are TRBV6-6 and TRBJ2-5; 8 bases are shared with TRBD2. Looked up from germline, CDR1 is MNHNY and CDR2 is SVGAGI (reference sequence). J lost 4 bases, V lost 5 bases, and 9 bases had no gene match. The CDR3 length is 15 residues. The CDR3 DNA sequence: TGTGCCAGCAGTCTCCTGTTAGCGGGATCAGAGACCCAGTACTTC. Protein sequence: CASSLLLAGSETQYF.

The CDR3 region is CASRGGTGVNEKLFF. DNA for the CDR3: TGTGCCAGCAGGGGTGGGACAGGCGTTAATGAAAAACTGTTTTTT. The chain uses TRBV2 and TRBJ1-4, with 8 bases lining up with TRBD1. Germline values: CDR1 SNHLY, CDR2 FYNNEI. This CDR3 is built from 15 residues. V lost 6 bases, J lost 4 bases, and 7 bases stayed unmatched.

This chain uses TRBV15 with TRBJ1-1; D is undetermined. The CDR3 sequence is 14 residues long. Trimming removed 0 bases from V and 0 bases from J, with 5 bases in between. Germline assignment: CDR1 LNHNV and CDR2 YYDKDF (reference sequence). The CDR3 loop is CATSRDQVNTEAFF. CDR3 sequence (DNA): TGTGCCACCAGCAGAGATCAGGTGAACACTGAAGCTTTCTTT.

This sequence joins TRBV10-2 and TRBJ2-3; D might be TRBD1 (6 bases). Trimming shortened V by 2 bases and J by 7 bases, and 10 bases separated the two germline ends. Germline V gives CDR1 WSHSY, CDR2 SAAADI. The CDR3 is 13 residues long. The CDR3: CASSEQGPNTQYF. Written as DNA, the CDR3 is TGCGCCAGCAGTGAGCAGGGGCCTAATACGCAGTATTTT.